Below, one T cell receptor beta chain is given with its context. Antigen specificity is unknown. This CDR3 is 18 amino acids long. Germline assignment: CDR1 LNHDA and CDR2 SQIVND (reference sequence). V was shortened by 2 bases and J by 0 bases, with 14 bases between the two germline ends. The entry originates in a study of cytomegalovirus exposure and HLA in healthy donors. About the research overall: Unique TCRs from HLA-typed donors, 80 million to 100 million of them, were held in an early data release. Study-wide results and caveats: About 87% or about 30% of the time was how often most TCR beta V segments were productive, according to an earlier analysis. According to the study, 150 to 200 TCR beta chains were cytomegalovirus-associated.

60 Vbeta and 13 Jbeta primers were used in PCR. The assay was immunoSEQ multiplex PCR, and TCRdb's table has in-frame clones only and misses some. Among 100,000 or so clones listed, around two thirds were seen once. The sequence was obtained from a woman in her twenties or thirties in good health and CMV-seropositive. V usage is TRBV19 and J usage is TRBJ2-6, with a tentative D call TRBD1 (6 bases). Sequencing was performed on PBMCs. The CDR3: CASSITARGDSGANVLTF. The CDR3, as DNA: TGTGCCAGTAGTATAACTGCCAGGGGAGACTCTGGGGCCAACGTCCTGACTTTC.